The 12 T cell receptor beta chains listed next were all sequenced from one sample in a study of cytomegalovirus exposure and HLA in healthy donors. 13 Jbeta primers and 60 Vbeta primers were used for the PCR. The protocol was immunoSEQ multiplex PCR, while the TCRdb copy is restricted to in-frame clones and leaves out a portion. The sample includes approximately 220,000 clones, more than 60% of them seen just once. The sequencing input was PBMCs. The receptor source for this set is a woman aged 25 to 39 in good health and CMV-seronegative.

The V gene is TRBV7-4, the J gene TRBJ1-1; the D gene is possibly TRBD1 (5 bases). The germline CDR1 and CDR2 sequences are SGHVT and SQSDAQ. The CDR3 totals 13 residues. V lost 6 bases to trimming and J lost 4 bases, with 12 bases between them. The CDR3 here is CASRGPGGTEAFF. Here the CDR3 DNA reads TGTGCCAGCAGGGGACCGGGGGGCACTGAAGCTTTCTTT. Based on the CDR3 plus reference TRBV7-4 and TRBJ1-1, the full variable domain is GAGVSQSPRYKVAKRGRDVALRCDSISGHVTLYWYRQTLGQGSEVLTYSQSDAQRDKSGRPSGRFSAERPERSVSTLKIQRTEQGDSAVYLCASRGPGGTEAFFGQGTRLTVV.

This clone occurred a few times. V is TRBV18 and J is TRBJ2-1, with D perhaps matching TRBD1 (5 bases). The germline V gene encodes CDR1 KGHSH and CDR2 LQKENI. The germline V and J ends were trimmed by 8 bases and 9 bases, with 17 bases remaining between them. The CDR3 is 13 residues long. In nucleotides, the CDR3 is TGTGCCAGCGATCACGGCACAGGCGGTGAGCAGTTCTTC. Translated: CASDHGTGGEQFF.

The rearrangement uses TRBV2 and TRBJ1-1; D is possibly TRBD1 (5 bases). The V gene's germline CDR1 is SNHLY and CDR2 FYNNEI. The CDR3 is made up of 13 amino acids. V lost 3 bases and J 3 bases, leaving 8 bases between the germline ends. The DNA for the CDR3 is TGTGCCAGCAGTGACCAGGGCCACACTGAAGCTTTCTTT. It translates to CASSDQGHTEAFF. The whole variable domain, filled in from reference TRBV2 and TRBJ1-1, reads EPEVTQTPSHQVTQMGQEVILRCVPISNHLYFYWYRQILGQKVEFLVSFYNNEISEKSEIFDDQFSVERPDGSNFTLKIRSTKLEDSAMYFCASSDQGHTEAFFGQGTRLTVV.

The genes are TRBV7-3 and TRBJ2-1, with a tentative D call TRBD1 (7 bases). V was cut by 5 bases and J by 10 bases, with 21 bases left in between. Germline V gene lookup returns CDR1 SGHTA and CDR2 FQGTGA. The CDR3 has 15 amino acids. The CDR3 loop reads CASSPKEGAQSEQFF. CDR3 bases: TGTGCCAGCAGCCCCAAGGAGGGGGCGCAAAGCGAGCAGTTCTTC.

This chain connects TRBV4-2 to TRBJ2-1; the D gene is possibly TRBD1 (5 bases). The V and J ends lost 4 bases and 8 bases respectively, with 21 bases between them. Germline CDR1 and CDR2: LGHNA and YNFKEQ. The length of the CDR3 is 16 residues. The CDR3 loop is CASSRMPGQSYDEQFF. The CDR3 region has the DNA TGTGCCAGCAGCCGCATGCCCGGACAAAGTTATGATGAGCAGTTCTTC.

J is TRBJ1-3 and V is TRBV2, with D possibly matching TRBD1 (6 bases). The CDR3 contains 14 residues. The V gene lost 4 bases and the J gene lost 4 bases, with 11 bases spanning the gap. CDR1 is SNHLY, CDR2 FYNNEI, per germline. For the CDR3, the DNA is TGTGCCAGCAGTGGGGACATTAAGGGAAACACCATATATTTT. As protein: CASSGDIKGNTIYF.

The chain recombines TRBV6-6 with TRBJ1-2; TRBD1 agrees at 10 bases. This CDR3 comprises 15 residues. J was trimmed by 4 bases and V by 5 bases; bases with no gene match: 7. CDR1 is MNHNY and CDR2 is SVGAGI in the germline V gene (reference sequence). In DNA, the CDR3 is TGTGCCAGCAGTACGGACAGGGGGAGGAGCTATGGCTACACCTTC. Its translation is CASSTDRGRSYGYTF.

The J gene is TRBJ1-1, the V gene TRBV19; 7 bases map to TRBD1. The CDR3 is made up of 15 amino acids. V shed 5 bases, J shed 3 bases, and the junction held 9 bases outside the gene matches. Germline values: CDR1 LNHDA, CDR2 SQIVND (reference sequence). CDR3 coding DNA: TGTGCCAGTAGTTCATGGACAGGAATTGACACTGAAGCTTTCTTT. The encoded protein is CASSSWTGIDTEAFF.

In this sample, this clone turned up a few times. The CDR3 bases are TGTGCCAGCAGCCTTACAGGGGGCGACGGTCAGCCCCAGCATTTT. Encoded protein: CASSLTGGDGQPQHF. The V and J genes are TRBV21-1 and TRBJ1-5; the DNA was not used to check the table's D call, TRBD1. TRBV21-1 is deemed a pseudogene. There are 15 residues in the CDR3.

V and J are TRBV10-3 and TRBJ2-1; TRBD1 aligns across 11 bases. Germline CDR1 and CDR2: ENHRY and SYGVKD. V trimming: 6 bases; J trimming: 8 bases; junction bases outside the gene matches: 18. The CDR3 is 18 amino acids. In DNA, the CDR3 is TGTGCCATCAGACCCAACCCAGGGACAGGGGGTAACAGCGATGAGCAGTTCTTC. Translating it yields CAIRPNPGTGGNSDEQFF.

The chain links TRBV7-9 to TRBJ2-3; TRBD2 matches 13 bases. Germline V gene data show CDR1 as SEHNR and CDR2 as FQNEAQ (reference sequence). Germline trimming cut 5 bases from V and 6 bases from J; bases unmatched to any gene: 8. CDR3 length: 16 amino acids. In DNA, the CDR3 is TGTGCCAGCAGCGCGCGACTAGCGGGGGGCGGGGATACGCAGTATTTT. Protein product: CASSARLAGGGDTQYF.

The chain recombines TRBV6-5 with TRBJ2-7, with 9 bases identical to TRBD2. V trimming: 6 bases; J trimming: 5 bases; junction bases outside the gene matches: 5. The CDR3 covers 13 residues. Per the germline V gene, CDR1 is MNHEY and CDR2 is SVGAGI. CDR3 loop: CASRSSGRDEQYF. In nucleotides, the CDR3 is TGTGCCAGCAGGAGTAGCGGGAGAGACGAGCAGTACTTC.